The 29 T cell receptor beta chains in this list originate from one sample, sequenced in a study of T-cell reconstitution after alpha-beta-depleted transplantation in children. Library preparation (for TCRbeta) was performed with unique molecular identifiers. MiXCR, run by TCRdb on the PCR reads, gives a single entry per CDR3 protein. The table records some 520,000 distinct CDR3 sequences, about 33% of them present only once. Material: PBMCs from the stem cell graft donor, obtained from the stem cell graft. These receptors were obtained from a human donor who donated a stem cell graft to a child with aplastic anemia.

V usage is TRBV9 and J usage is TRBJ2-5, with a tentative D call TRBD1 (6 bases). Germline-derived CDR1 and CDR2 are SGDLS and YYNGEE. The V and J ends lost 0 bases and 5 bases respectively, with 8 bases between them. The CDR3 extends over 13 amino acids. CDR3 in DNA: TGTGCCAGCAGCGTAGTAACAGGGGAGACCCAGTACTTC. It codes for CASSVVTGETQYF.

A few counts support this clonotype. The chain uses TRBV7-2 and TRBJ2-7; 10 nucleotides agree with TRBD2. The J segment lost 5 bases and the V segment lost 7 bases, leaving 11 bases of the junction unmatched. Germline-derived CDR1 and CDR2 are SGHTA and FQGNSA. The CDR3 has 15 residues. The CDR3 region is CASNSQAGGLDEQYF. The CDR3 bases are TGTGCCAGCAACTCCCAAGCGGGAGGGCTCGACGAGCAGTACTTC. Looking up the rest from reference TRBV7-2 and TRBJ2-7 gives the full variable domain: GAGVSQSPSNKVTEKGKDVELRCDPISGHTALYWYRQSLGQGLEFLIYFQGNSAPDKSGLPSDRFSAERTGGSVSTLTIQRTQQEDSAVYLCASNSQAGGLDEQYFGPGTRLTVT.

This clonotype was detected a few times. V gene TRBV7-9 combines with J gene TRBJ2-2; tentatively, D is TRBD2 (7 bases). CDR1 is SEHNR and CDR2 is FQNEAQ in the germline V gene (reference sequence). The V end lost 0 bases, the J end lost 5 bases, and 13 bases lay between the germline ends. This CDR3 spans 16 amino acids. The CDR3 here is CASSLAAGALTGELFF. In DNA form, the CDR3 reads TGTGCCAGCAGCTTAGCGGCGGGGGCGTTAACCGGGGAGCTGTTTTTT. Filled out from reference TRBV7-9 and TRBJ2-2, the complete variable domain reads DTGVSQNPRHKITKRGQNVTFRCDPISEHNRLYWYRQTLGQGPEFLTYFQNEAQLEKSRLLSDRFSAERPKGSFSTLEIQRTEQGDSAMYLCASSLAAGALTGELFFGEGSRLTVL.

There are a few counts of this clonotype. V and J are TRBV7-2 and TRBJ2-2, with unresolved D. From germline, CDR1 is SGHTA and CDR2 FQGNSA. V was trimmed by 5 bases and J by 3 bases, leaving 19 bases between them. The CDR3 is made up of 17 amino acids. As DNA, the CDR3 is TGTGCCAGCAGCCCCCGGGTCCTACTTACGTACACCGGGGAGCTGTTTTTT. This sequence encodes CASSPRVLLTYTGELFF.

The chain couples TRBV5-1 to TRBJ2-3; tentatively, D is TRBD2 (5 bases). Germline-derived CDR1 and CDR2 are SGHRS and YFSETQ. The CDR3 extends over 17 amino acids. V lost 0 bases and J 0 bases, leaving 14 bases between the germline ends. The CDR3 DNA follows: TGCGCCAGCAGCTTGGAAGGGAGCCAAACGAGCACAGATACGCAGTATTTT. Its translation is CASSLEGSQTSTDTQYF.

This clonotype was observed a handful of times. This rearrangement joins TRBV18 to TRBJ2-1; tentatively, D is TRBD2 (5 bases). CDR3 length: 15 residues. The V gene lost 2 bases and the J gene lost 5 bases, with 13 bases spanning the gap. In germline, CDR1 is KGHSH, CDR2 LQKENI. The CDR3 DNA is TGTGCCAGCTCACCAGGAGCGGTGGAAGACAATGAGCAGTTCTTC. Translating it yields CASSPGAVEDNEQFF.

The DNA of the CDR3 is TGTGCCAGCAGCCAGGTCCAGCGGCGGGAGGGCGGTACGCAGTATTTT. As protein: CASSQVQRREGGTQYF. V is TRBV4-2 and J is TRBJ2-3; 9 nucleotides agree with TRBD2. This CDR3 comprises 16 residues. V trimming: 3 bases; J trimming: 8 bases; junction bases outside the gene matches: 12. Germline lookup yields CDR1 LGHNA and CDR2 YNFKEQ.

The chain employs TRBV18 and TRBJ2-2, with 12 nucleotides matching TRBD2. The CDR3 is made up of 17 amino acids. Looked up from germline, CDR1 is KGHSH and CDR2 is LQKENI. V shed 0 bases, J shed 5 bases, and the junction held 4 bases outside the gene matches. CDR3 DNA: TGTGCCAGCTCACCACCAGGACTAGCGGGAACTACCGGGGAGCTGTTTTTT. Translation gives CASSPPGLAGTTGELFF. The entire variable domain, with the rest obtained from reference TRBV18 and TRBJ2-2, is as follows: NAGVMQNPRHLVRRRGQEARLRCSPMKGHSHVYWYRQLPEEGLKFMVYLQKENIIDESGMPKERFSAEFPKEGPSILRIQQVVRGDSAAYFCASSPPGLAGTTGELFFGEGSRLTVL.

The chain links TRBV5-1 to TRBJ1-4, with D perhaps TRBD1 (5 bases). CDR3 size: 16 residues. Germline CDR1 reads SGHRS; CDR2 reads YFSETQ. The ends were cut back, 0 bases at V and 2 bases at J, with 11 bases in the middle. This chain's CDR3 is CASSLAPGGTNEKLFF. The CDR3 bases are TGCGCCAGCAGCTTGGCCCCCGGGGGGACTAATGAAAAACTGTTTTTT.

This clonotype was counted only a few times. This chain connects TRBV6-2 or TRBV6-3 to TRBJ1-1, with 10 positions matching TRBD1. The ends lost 2 bases at V and 4 bases at J; junction bases unmatched: 7. The CDR3 is made up of 16 amino acids. CDR1 is MNHEY and CDR2 is SVGEGT in the germline V gene. DNA for the CDR3: TGTGCCAGCAGTTACACCCGGGACAGGGGCGGCACTGAAGCTTTCTTT. Protein sequence: CASSYTRDRGGTEAFF.

The J gene is TRBJ2-3, the V gene TRBV10-2; 8 positions match TRBD2. Germline CDR1 reads WSHSY; CDR2 reads SAAADI. This CDR3 spans 14 amino acids. The V segment lost 7 bases and the J segment 4 bases; nucleotides outside the gene matches: 7. CDR3 region: CASKGTSNSDTQYF. The CDR3 region has the DNA TGCGCCAGCAAGGGGACTAGTAATTCAGATACGCAGTATTTT.

This clonotype has just a few counts. The chain carries TRBV18 and TRBJ1-6; 7 bases line up with TRBD1. The germline V gene encodes CDR1 KGHSH and CDR2 LQKENI. The CDR3 length is 15 residues. Trimming took 4 bases from V and 7 from J; bases not matched to a gene: 7. CDR3 region: CASSLETGQNSPLHF. In DNA, the CDR3 is TGTGCCAGCTCACTTGAGACAGGGCAGAATTCACCCCTCCACTTT. The whole variable domain, filled in from reference TRBV18 and TRBJ1-6, reads NAGVMQNPRHLVRRRGQEARLRCSPMKGHSHVYWYRQLPEEGLKFMVYLQKENIIDESGMPKERFSAEFPKEGPSILRIQQVVRGDSAAYFCASSLETGQNSPLHFGNGTRLTVT.

This clonotype was seen more than once but under ten times. The chain joins TRBV15 to TRBJ2-3; a possible D gene is TRBD2 (5 bases). The CDR3 loop spans 13 amino acids. In germline, CDR1 is LNHNV, CDR2 YYDKDF (reference sequence). Between the trimmed V and J ends, which lost 5 bases and 15 bases, there was a span of 21 bases. The CDR3 DNA sequence: TGTGCCACCAGCCCCAGGACTGCCGAGACGGGTTATTTT. It specifies CATSPRTAETGYF.

The chain is built from TRBV7-9 and TRBJ2-1; possibly TRBD1 for D (6 bases). CDR3 length: 11 residues. Germline V lookup: CDR1 SEHNR, CDR2 FQNEAQ (reference sequence). Trimming removed 3 bases at V and 14 bases at J, with 11 bases between. DNA for the CDR3: TGTGCCAGCAGCTTGTCTAGGGGGAAGTTCTTC. Protein: CASSLSRGKFF.

The rearrangement uses TRBV20-1 and TRBJ1-2, with D possibly TRBD1 on 5 matching bases. Trimming took 3 bases from V and 7 from J, leaving 18 bases between them. The CDR3 has 14 residues. CDR1 is DFQATT, CDR2 SNEGSKA, per germline (reference sequence). As DNA, the CDR3 is TGCAGTGCTAGGGAGCCGGGGGGGTCCGGTGGCTACACCTTC. Translating it yields CSAREPGGSGGYTF.

The rearrangement uses TRBV7-2 and TRBJ2-7, with D maybe TRBD2 (5 bases). The germline V gene has CDR1 SGHTA and CDR2 FQGNSA. CDR3 length: 14 amino acids. Deletions cut 6 bases from V and 2 bases from J, with 14 bases between. CDR3 coding DNA: TGTGCCAGCAGTCATACCGGGATCACCTACGAGCAGTACTTC. Translated: CASSHTGITYEQYF. Full variable domain (outside the CDR3, taken from reference TRBV7-2 and TRBJ2-7): GAGVSQSPSNKVTEKGKDVELRCDPISGHTALYWYRQSLGQGLEFLIYFQGNSAPDKSGLPSDRFSAERTGGSVSTLTIQRTQQEDSAVYLCASSHTGITYEQYFGPGTRLTVT.

This clonotype showed up just a few times. This sequence joins TRBV2 and TRBJ2-5, with TRBD2 identical over 12 bases. Germline V gene lookup returns CDR1 SNHLY and CDR2 FYNNEI. After removal of 4 bases from V and 4 bases from J, the junction contained 4 bases not matched to a gene. The length of the CDR3 is 15 residues. The CDR3 DNA is TGTGCCAGCAGTGCTCAGACTAGCGGGAGAGAGACCCAGTACTTC. As protein: CASSAQTSGRETQYF.

The chain employs TRBV3-1 and TRBJ1-5, with D perhaps TRBD1 (5 bases). CDR3 length: 14 amino acids. V gave up 3 bases and J gave up 6 bases, with 12 bases separating them. Germline V lookup: CDR1 LGHDT, CDR2 YNNKEL (reference sequence). CDR3 in amino acids: CASSQGEGTQPQHF. DNA of the CDR3: TGTGCCAGCAGCCAGGGAGAGGGGACTCAGCCCCAGCATTTT.

This clonotype was seen a handful of times. The V and J genes are TRBV29-1 and TRBJ2-3; the match to TRBD2 covers 8 bases. Per the germline V gene, CDR1 is SQVTM and CDR2 is ANQGSEA. Trimming cost V 5 bases and J 0 bases; bases outside gene matches: 4. The length of the CDR3 is 14 residues. The CDR3 is CSVLTSASTDTQYF. CDR3 DNA sequence: TGCAGCGTTCTGACTAGCGCGAGCACAGATACGCAGTATTTT.

In this sample, this clonotype turned up a few times. The chain links TRBV6-2 or TRBV6-3 to TRBJ2-1, with unresolved D. From germline, CDR1 is MNHEY and CDR2 SVGEGT. V lost 3 bases and J lost 3, with 18 bases in between. The CDR3 sequence is 17 residues long. CDR3 amino acids: CASSYRPGGSYYNEQFF. The CDR3 nucleotides read TGTGCCAGCAGTTATCGGCCCGGCGGCTCCTACTACAATGAGCAGTTCTTC.

DNA of the CDR3: TGTGCCACCAGCAGAGAGAGGACAGGGAGCTACGAGCAGTACTTC. Amino acids: CATSRERTGSYEQYF. The chain recombines TRBV15 with TRBJ2-7, with TRBD1 matching over 8 bases. J lost 3 bases, V lost 0 bases, and 4 bases had no gene match. Germline loops: CDR1 LNHNV, CDR2 YYDKDF (reference sequence). The CDR3 has 15 amino acids.

This clonotype has just a few counts. The genes are TRBV29-1 and TRBJ2-5; 7 nucleotides align to TRBD2. CDR1 SQVTM and CDR2 ANQGSEA come from the germline V gene. V gave up 7 bases and J gave up 4 bases; unmatched junction bases: 3. CDR3 length: 11 residues. The CDR3 DNA reads as TGCAGCGCGCGGGAGCCAGAGACCCAGTACTTC. This codes for CSAREPETQYF.

This clonotype was detected only a few times. The chain employs TRBV11-2 and TRBJ2-7; TRBD2 is a possible D gene (6 bases). CDR1 is SGHAT and CDR2 is FQNNGV in the germline V gene. Trimming left V 1 base short and J 1 base short, with 20 bases between. The length of the CDR3 is 18 residues. CDR3 loop: CASSLVSGLSFGSYEQYF. In DNA form, the CDR3 reads TGTGCCAGCAGCTTAGTTAGCGGACTCTCCTTCGGGTCCTACGAGCAGTACTTC.

The rearrangement links TRBV6-5 to TRBJ2-4, with a possible D match to TRBD1 (6 bases). V was cut by 2 bases and J by 6 bases, with 8 bases left in between. Germline loops: CDR1 MNHEY, CDR2 SVGAGI. The CDR3 contains 13 residues. The CDR3 DNA reads TGTGCCAGCAGTTACGGACAGTTAAACATTCAGTACTTC. Its translation is CASSYGQLNIQYF.

The chain links TRBV7-2 to TRBJ2-7, with D unresolved. V lost 0 bases, J lost 0 bases, and 15 bases lay in between. Germline V gives CDR1 SGHTA, CDR2 FQGNSA. The CDR3 runs to 17 residues. The CDR3 coding sequence is TGTGCCAGCAGCTTAGCGTTGTCAAGCTCGATCTCCTACGAGCAGTACTTC. Protein product: CASSLALSSSISYEQYF.

This clonotype has more than one count but fewer than ten. The J gene is TRBJ2-1, the V gene TRBV7-2, with unresolved D. V was cut by 1 base and J by 1 base, with 11 bases left in between. The germline gives CDR1 SGHTA, CDR2 FQGNSA. The CDR3 is made up of 16 amino acids. The CDR3 nucleotides are TGTGCCAGCAGCTTAGTCAATCCCGGGTCCTACAATGAGCAGTTCTTC. Amino acids: CASSLVNPGSYNEQFF.

The V and J genes are TRBV20-1 and TRBJ2-3; 9 positions match TRBD1. J was trimmed by 4 bases and V by 2 bases; bases with no gene match: 7. The CDR3 totals 15 residues. The germline gives CDR1 DFQATT, CDR2 SNEGSKA (reference sequence). The CDR3 nucleotides are TGCAGTGCTAGAAGGGGACAGGGTGGGTCAGATACGCAGTATTTT. It is translated as CSARRGQGGSDTQYF.

The chain joins TRBV4-2 to TRBJ2-5; D may be TRBD1 or TRBD2 (6 bases each). In germline, CDR1 is LGHNA, CDR2 YNFKEQ. This CDR3 has 15 amino acids. Between the trimmed V and J ends, which lost 0 bases and 5 bases, there was a span of 13 bases. The CDR3 loop is CASSQERLGGETQYF. The CDR3 bases are TGTGCCAGCAGCCAAGAGCGACTAGGGGGGGAGACCCAGTACTTC.

This chain joins TRBV28 and TRBJ2-1; maybe TRBD2 (7 bases). Germline V CDR1 and CDR2: MDHEN, SYDVKM. V was clipped by 1 base and J by 14 bases, with 18 bases between them. This CDR3 has 14 amino acids. The CDR3 sequence: CASSLLVAGAGEFF. The CDR3 nucleotides are TGTGCCAGCAGTTTATTGGTCGCGGGGGCAGGGGAGTTCTTC.